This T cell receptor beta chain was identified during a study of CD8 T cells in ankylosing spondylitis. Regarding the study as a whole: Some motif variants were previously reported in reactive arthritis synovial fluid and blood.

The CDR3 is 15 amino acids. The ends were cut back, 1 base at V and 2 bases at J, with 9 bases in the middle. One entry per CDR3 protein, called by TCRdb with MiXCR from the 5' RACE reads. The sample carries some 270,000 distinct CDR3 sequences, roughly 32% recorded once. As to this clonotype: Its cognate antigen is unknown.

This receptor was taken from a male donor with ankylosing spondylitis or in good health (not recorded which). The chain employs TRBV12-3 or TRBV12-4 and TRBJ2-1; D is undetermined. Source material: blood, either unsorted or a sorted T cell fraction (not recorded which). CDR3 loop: CASSLDSWTYNEQFF. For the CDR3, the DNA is TGTGCCAGCAGTTTAGACTCATGGACCTACAATGAGCAGTTCTTC.